A selection of T cell receptor beta chains follows, all from one sample in a study of blood T cells in healthy people across ages. TCRdb called the 5' RACE reads again in MiXCR, with one record for every CDR3 protein. This table has 750,000 to 950,000 distinct CDR3 sequences, approximately 24% appearing once. These sequences were also reported in another study, on T cells of mothers and their children.

The sequencing input was blood. These receptors all stem from a boy under 18 in good health. The CDR3 runs from the conserved cysteine through the conserved F or W. A D gene is named only where the DNA matches it firmly. Rows may omit the clone size; those that give it use once, few, many or a size class.

J	D	V	size	CDR3	DNA
TRBJ1-2	TRBD1	TRBV7-3	.	CASSLTGQGDGYTF	TGTGCCAGCAGCTTAACTGGACAGGGAGACGGCTACACCTTC
TRBJ2-2	.	TRBV25-1	.	CASAPGYTGELFF	TGTGCCAGCGCCCCCGGTTACACCGGGGAGCTGTTTTTT
TRBJ1-5	.	TRBV28	few	CASSKQGQPQHF	TGTGCCAGCAGCAAACAGGGACAGCCCCAGCATTTT
TRBJ2-7	.	TRBV2	few	CASTPRTNLYEQYF	TGTGCCAGCACTCCCAGGACTAATCTCTACGAGCAGTACTTC
TRBJ1-1	.	TRBV7-8	.	CASSRGGSPNTEAFF	TGTGCCAGCAGTCGGGGGGGCAGCCCAAACACTGAAGCTTTCTTT
TRBJ2-5	.	TRBV19	few	CASSPRDTAAPQYF	TGTGCCAGTAGCCCCCGGGACACCGCTGCCCCCCAGTACTTC
TRBJ2-3	.	TRBV7-9	.	CASSLVQGRTDTQYF	TGTGCCAGCAGCTTGGTACAGGGAAGGACAGATACGCAGTATTTT
TRBJ2-5	.	TRBV5-1	.	CASSLALTVQETQYF	TGCGCCAGCAGCTTGGCTCTGACCGTTCAAGAGACCCAGTACTTC
TRBJ1-1	.	TRBV20-1	few	CSASLNTEAFF	TGCAGTGCTAGTCTGAACACTGAAGCTTTCTTT
TRBJ2-7	.	TRBV10-3	once	CAISAGNHEQYF	TGTGCCATCAGTGCAGGGAATCACGAGCAGTACTTC
TRBJ2-4	TRBD2	TRBV12-3/TRBV12-4	.	CASSLVREEAKNIQYF	TGTGCCAGCAGTTTAGTCCGGGAGGAAGCCAAAAACATTCAGTACTTC